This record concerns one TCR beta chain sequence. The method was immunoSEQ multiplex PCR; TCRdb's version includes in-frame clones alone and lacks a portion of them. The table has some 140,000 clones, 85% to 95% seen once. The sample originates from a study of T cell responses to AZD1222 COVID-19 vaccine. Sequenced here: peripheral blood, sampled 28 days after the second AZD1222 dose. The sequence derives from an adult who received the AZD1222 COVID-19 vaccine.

The CDR3: CASSLYQSGNEQFF. The CDR3 nucleotides read TGTGCCAGCAGTTTATATCAGTCCGGGAATGAGCAGTTCTTC. The chain uses TRBV27 and TRBJ2-1; the D is unclear. The germline V gene encodes CDR1 MNHEY and CDR2 SMNVEV (reference sequence). This CDR3 spans 14 amino acids. V was pared by 1 base and J by 7 bases, with 11 bases between.